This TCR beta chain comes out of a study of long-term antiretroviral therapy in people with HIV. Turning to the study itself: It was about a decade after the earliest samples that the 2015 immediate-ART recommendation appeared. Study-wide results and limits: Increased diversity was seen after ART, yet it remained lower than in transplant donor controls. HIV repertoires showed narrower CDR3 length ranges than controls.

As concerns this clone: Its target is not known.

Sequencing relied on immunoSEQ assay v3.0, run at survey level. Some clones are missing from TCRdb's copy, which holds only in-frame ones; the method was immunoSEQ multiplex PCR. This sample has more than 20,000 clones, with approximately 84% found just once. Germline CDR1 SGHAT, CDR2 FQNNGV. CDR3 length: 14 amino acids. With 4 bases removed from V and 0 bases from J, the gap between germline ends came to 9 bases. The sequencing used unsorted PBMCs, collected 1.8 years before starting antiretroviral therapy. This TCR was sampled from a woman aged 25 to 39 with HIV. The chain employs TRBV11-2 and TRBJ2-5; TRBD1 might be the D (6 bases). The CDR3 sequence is CASSSTGYQETQYF. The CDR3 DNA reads TGTGCCAGCAGCTCAACAGGGTACCAAGAGACCCAGTACTTC.